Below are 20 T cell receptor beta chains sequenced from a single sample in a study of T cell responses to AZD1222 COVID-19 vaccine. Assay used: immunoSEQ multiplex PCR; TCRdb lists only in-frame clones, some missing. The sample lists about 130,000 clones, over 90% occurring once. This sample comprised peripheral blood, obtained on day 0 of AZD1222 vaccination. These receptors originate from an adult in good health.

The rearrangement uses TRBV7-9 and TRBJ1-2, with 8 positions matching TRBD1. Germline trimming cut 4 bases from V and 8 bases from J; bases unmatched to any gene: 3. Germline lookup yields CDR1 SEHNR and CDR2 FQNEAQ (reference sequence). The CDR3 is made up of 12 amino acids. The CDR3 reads CASSSGTGGYTF. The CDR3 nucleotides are TGTGCCAGCAGCTCGGGGACAGGCGGCTACACCTTC.

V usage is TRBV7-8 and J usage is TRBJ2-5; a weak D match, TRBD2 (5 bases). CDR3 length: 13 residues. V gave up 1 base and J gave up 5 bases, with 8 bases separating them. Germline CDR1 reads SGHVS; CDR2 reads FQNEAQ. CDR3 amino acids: CASSLDGEETQYF. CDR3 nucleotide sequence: TGTGCCAGCAGCTTAGACGGGGAGGAGACCCAGTACTTC.

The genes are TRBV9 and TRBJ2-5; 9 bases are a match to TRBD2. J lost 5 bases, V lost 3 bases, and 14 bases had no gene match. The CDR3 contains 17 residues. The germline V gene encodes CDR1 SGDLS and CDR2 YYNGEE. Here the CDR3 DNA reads TGTGCCAGCAGCGCGAATCCTAGCGGGGAGTATGAGGAGACCCAGTACTTC. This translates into CASSANPSGEYEETQYF.

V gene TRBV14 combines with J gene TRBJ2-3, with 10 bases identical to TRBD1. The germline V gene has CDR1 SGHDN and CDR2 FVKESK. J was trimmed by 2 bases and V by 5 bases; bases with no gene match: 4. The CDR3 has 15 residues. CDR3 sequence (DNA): TGTGCCAGCAGCGCGACAGGGGGCATCACAGATACGCAGTATTTT. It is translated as CASSATGGITDTQYF.

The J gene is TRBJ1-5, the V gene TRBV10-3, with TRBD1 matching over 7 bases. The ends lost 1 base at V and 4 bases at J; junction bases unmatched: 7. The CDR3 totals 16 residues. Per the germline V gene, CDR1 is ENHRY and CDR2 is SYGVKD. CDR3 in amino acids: CAISEFRPGQNQPQHF. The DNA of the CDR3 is TGTGCCATCAGTGAGTTTCGTCCGGGACAGAATCAGCCCCAGCATTTT.

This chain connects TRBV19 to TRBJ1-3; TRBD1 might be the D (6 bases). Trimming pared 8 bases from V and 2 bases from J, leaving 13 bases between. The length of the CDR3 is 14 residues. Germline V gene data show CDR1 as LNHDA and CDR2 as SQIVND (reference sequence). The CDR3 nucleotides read TGTGCCAGTGACCAGGGGACCCCTGGAAACACCATATATTTT. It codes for CASDQGTPGNTIYF.

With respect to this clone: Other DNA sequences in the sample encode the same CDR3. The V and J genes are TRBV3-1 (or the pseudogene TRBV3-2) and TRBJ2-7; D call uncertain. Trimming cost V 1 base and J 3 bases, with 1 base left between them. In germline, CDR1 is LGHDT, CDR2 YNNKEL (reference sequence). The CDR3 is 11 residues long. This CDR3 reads CASSQGYEQYF. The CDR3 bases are TGTGCCAGCAGCCAAGGCTACGAGCAGTACTTC.

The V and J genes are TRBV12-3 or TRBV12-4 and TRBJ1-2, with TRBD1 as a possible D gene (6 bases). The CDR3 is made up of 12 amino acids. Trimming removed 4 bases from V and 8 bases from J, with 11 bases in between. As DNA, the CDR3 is TGTGCCAGCAGTTCCTACAGGGACGGCTACACCTTC. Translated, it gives CASSSYRDGYTF.

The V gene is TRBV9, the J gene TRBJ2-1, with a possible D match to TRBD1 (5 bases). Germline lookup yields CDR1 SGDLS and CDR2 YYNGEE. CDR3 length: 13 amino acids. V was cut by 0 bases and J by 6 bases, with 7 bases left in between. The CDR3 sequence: CASSVEGPNEQFF. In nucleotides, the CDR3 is TGTGCCAGCAGCGTAGAGGGGCCCAATGAGCAGTTCTTC.

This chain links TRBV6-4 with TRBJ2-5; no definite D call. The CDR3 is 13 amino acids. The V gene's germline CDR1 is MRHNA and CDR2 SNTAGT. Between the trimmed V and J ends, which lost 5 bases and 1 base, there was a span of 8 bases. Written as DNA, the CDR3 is TGTGCCAGCAGTAGATCCCTCCAAGAGACCCAGTACTTC. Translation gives CASSRSLQETQYF.

This chain's CDR3 is CAISESLTPTGELFF. For the CDR3, the DNA is TGTGCCATCAGTGAATCCTTAACCCCTACCGGGGAGCTGTTTTTT. V is TRBV10-3 and J is TRBJ2-2; D unresolved. The V gene's germline CDR1 is ENHRY and CDR2 SYGVKD. Trimming took off 3 bases at V and 5 bases at J, with 13 bases between the two ends. The CDR3 covers 15 residues.

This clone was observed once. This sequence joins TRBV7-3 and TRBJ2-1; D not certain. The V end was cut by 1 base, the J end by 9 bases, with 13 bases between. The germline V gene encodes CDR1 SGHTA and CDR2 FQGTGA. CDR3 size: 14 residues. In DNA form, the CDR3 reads TGTGCCAGCAGCTTAATCCCTCGGGCAACTGAGCAGTTCTTC. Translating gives CASSLIPRATEQFF.

CDR3 region: CASRGGGQETQYF. CDR3 bases: TGCGCCAGCAGAGGCGGGGGGCAAGAGACCCAGTACTTC. The gene calls are TRBV5-1 and TRBJ2-5, with TRBD2 identical over 8 bases. This CDR3 has 13 residues. Germline assignment: CDR1 SGHRS and CDR2 YFSETQ. V was pared by 5 bases and J by 2 bases, with 2 bases of the junction left unmatched.

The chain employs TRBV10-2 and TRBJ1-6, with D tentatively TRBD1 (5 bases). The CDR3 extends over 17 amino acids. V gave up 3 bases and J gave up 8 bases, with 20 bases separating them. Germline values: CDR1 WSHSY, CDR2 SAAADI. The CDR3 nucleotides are TGCGCCAGCAGTGATTACAGGTCCCCCGGTTTGGATTCACCCCTCCACTTT. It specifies CASSDYRSPGLDSPLHF.

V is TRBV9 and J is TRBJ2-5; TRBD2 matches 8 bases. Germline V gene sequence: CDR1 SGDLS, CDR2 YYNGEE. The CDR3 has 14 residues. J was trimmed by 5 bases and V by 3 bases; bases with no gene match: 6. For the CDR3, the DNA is TGTGCCAGCAGCGGCCATAGCGGGAAGGAGACCCAGTACTTC. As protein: CASSGHSGKETQYF.

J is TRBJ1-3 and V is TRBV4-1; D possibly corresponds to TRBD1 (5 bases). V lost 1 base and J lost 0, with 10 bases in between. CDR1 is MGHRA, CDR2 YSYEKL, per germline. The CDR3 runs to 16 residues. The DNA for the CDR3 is TGCGCCAGCAGCCAAGTGGGGCCCTACTCTGGAAACACCATATATTTT. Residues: CASSQVGPYSGNTIYF.

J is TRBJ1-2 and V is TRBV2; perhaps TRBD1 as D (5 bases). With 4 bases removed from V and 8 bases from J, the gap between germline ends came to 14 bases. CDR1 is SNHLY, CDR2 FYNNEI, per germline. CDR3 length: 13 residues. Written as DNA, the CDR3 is TGTGCCAGCAGTGTGGCCAGGGTCCGGGGCTACACCTTC. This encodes CASSVARVRGYTF.

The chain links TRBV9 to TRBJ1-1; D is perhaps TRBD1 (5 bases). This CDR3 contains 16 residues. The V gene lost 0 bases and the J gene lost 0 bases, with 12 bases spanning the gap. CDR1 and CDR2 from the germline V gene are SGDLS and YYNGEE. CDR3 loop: CASSVGGSVMNTEAFF. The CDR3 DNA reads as TGTGCCAGCAGCGTAGGGGGGTCAGTAATGAACACTGAAGCTTTCTTT.

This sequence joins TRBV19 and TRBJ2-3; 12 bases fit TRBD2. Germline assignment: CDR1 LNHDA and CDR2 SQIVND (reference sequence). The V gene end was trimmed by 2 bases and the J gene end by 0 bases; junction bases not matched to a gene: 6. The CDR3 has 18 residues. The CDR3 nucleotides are TGTGCCAGTAGTATAAAAACTAGCGGGGGGCGTAGCACAGATACGCAGTATTTT. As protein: CASSIKTSGGRSTDTQYF.

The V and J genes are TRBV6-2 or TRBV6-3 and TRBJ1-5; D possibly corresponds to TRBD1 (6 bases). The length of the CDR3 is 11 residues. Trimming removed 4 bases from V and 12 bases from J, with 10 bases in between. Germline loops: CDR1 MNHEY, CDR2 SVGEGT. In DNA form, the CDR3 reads TGTGCCAGCAGTTCTTGGACAGACCAGCATTTT. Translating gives CASSSWTDQHF.